This T cell receptor (beta chain) was captured in a study of human versus mouse CDR3 diversity and MHC coevolution. Profiling relied on immunoSEQ multiplex PCR, and the TCRdb table lists in-frame clones only, not all of them. The table has about 83,000 clones, around 92% seen once. The trim removed 6 bases at V and 4 bases at J, leaving 4 bases unmatched. Germline V lookup: CDR1 SGHVS, CDR2 FNYEAQ. The CDR3 length is 13 residues. The source material was naive CD4+ T cells from blood. Stated subset: CD45RO-negative CD62L-positive naive CD4 T cells. J is TRBJ2-3 and V is TRBV7-6, with 7 positions matching TRBD2. This TCR was sampled from a person aged 30-69 years in good health. CDR3 nucleotide sequence: TGTGCCAGCAGTGGCGGGAGCCCAGATACGCAGTATTTT. As protein: CASSGGSPDTQYF.